The 3 T cell receptor beta chains presented below share a single source sample, sequenced in a study of blood T cells in healthy people across ages. Using a J-beta primer mix together with a sample-barcoded 5' primer, a second PCR was run for 7 to 11 cycles. TCRdb reprocessed the 5' RACE reads with MiXCR, giving one entry per CDR3 protein. Of 1.5 million to 2 million distinct CDR3 sequences listed, 28% are singletons. The sequenced material came from blood. These receptor sequences come from a woman under 40 in good health.

CDR3 sequence reads: CASSPLARGQRKLFF. The CDR3 nucleotides are TGTGCCAGCAGCCCCCTCGCTCGAGGACAGAGAAAACTGTTTTTT. The chain recombines TRBV7-9 with TRBJ1-4, with a tentative D call TRBD1 (6 bases). Trimming cost V 5 bases and J 10 bases, with 20 bases left between them. CDR1 and CDR2 (germline): SEHNR, FQNEAQ (reference sequence). CDR3 length: 15 amino acids.

This chain joins TRBV20-1 and TRBJ2-5; perhaps TRBD2 as D (7 bases). The V gene lost 0 bases and the J gene lost 1 base, with 15 bases spanning the gap. Germline CDR1 reads DFQATT; CDR2 reads SNEGSKA (reference sequence). There are 16 residues in the CDR3. Written as DNA, the CDR3 is TGCAGTGCTAGAGATCCTAGGGGGGGGTTCCAAGAGACCCAGTACTTC. Its translation: CSARDPRGGFQETQYF.

This clonotype was seen a few times. The rearrangement links TRBV19 to TRBJ2-5, with D unresolved. The germline CDR1 and CDR2 sequences are LNHDA and SQIVND (reference sequence). Trimming pared 4 bases from V and 5 bases from J, leaving 8 bases between. This CDR3 spans 12 amino acids. DNA of the CDR3: TGTGCCAGTAGTACTAGTCCCGAGACCCAGTACTTC. As protein: CASSTSPETQYF.